Listed here are 22 T cell receptor beta chains from one sample, sequenced in a study of Ad26.COV2.S vaccination and SARS-CoV-2 variants. Treatment defined: roughly 20 received Ad26.COV2.S at low or high dose, single or two shots; five or six received placebo; per-sample allocation not given. At day 63 after the first vaccine or placebo injection, samples were drawn. Generated by immunoSEQ multiplex PCR, the TCRdb table keeps only in-frame clones and is missing some. The profile shows about 500,000 clones, 70% to 90% of them singletons. Source: peripheral blood, taken in a trial of Ad26.COV2.S vaccine versus placebo. The receptors shown here come from a person aged 18 to 59 who received the Ad26.COV2.S COVID-19 vaccine or a placebo.

This clone was detected a few times. The chain combines TRBV5-8 with TRBJ1-5, with TRBD1 matching 7 bases. The length of the CDR3 is 15 residues. V trimming: 4 bases; J trimming: 2 bases; junction bases outside the gene matches: 6. The germline CDR1 and CDR2 sequences are SGHTS and YDEGEE. The DNA for the CDR3 is TGTGCCAGCAGCAAAGACAGGGCGGGCAATCAGCCCCAGCATTTT. It specifies CASSKDRAGNQPQHF.

This chain links TRBV3-1 (or the pseudogene TRBV3-2) with TRBJ1-3; weak D call: TRBD1 (5 bases). The CDR3 totals 16 residues. V was trimmed by 1 base and J by 4 bases, leaving 14 bases between them. Germline V lookup: CDR1 LGHDT, CDR2 YNNKEL (reference sequence). CDR3 sequence (DNA): TGTGCCAGCAGCCAAGTCGAGTACTGGGGGGGAAACACCATATATTTT. Its translation is CASSQVEYWGGNTIYF.

The rearrangement joins TRBV5-1 to TRBJ1-1; perhaps TRBD1 as D (5 bases). Trimming took off 4 bases at V and 3 bases at J, with 10 bases between the two ends. Germline V CDR1 and CDR2: SGHRS, YFSETQ. The CDR3 spans 13 residues. CDR3 sequence: CASSRDRDTEAFF. CDR3 nucleotides: TGCGCCAGCAGCCGCGACAGAGACACTGAAGCTTTCTTT.

The V and J genes are TRBV14 and TRBJ1-1, with D hard to call. CDR1 and CDR2 (germline): SGHDN, FVKESK. The CDR3 length is 12 residues. Trimming left V 0 bases short and J 10 bases short, with 9 bases between. The CDR3: CASSQDRRGAFF. The CDR3 coding sequence is TGTGCCAGCAGCCAAGATCGACGGGGAGCTTTCTTT.

CDR3 sequence reads: CASALGWRSSSYNSPLHF. The CDR3 nucleotides read TGTGCCAGCGCCTTGGGGTGGAGGTCGAGCTCCTATAATTCACCCCTCCACTTT. The J gene is TRBJ1-6, the V gene TRBV28, with D unresolved. Trimming removed 8 bases at V and 0 bases at J, with 20 bases between. Germline CDR1 and CDR2: MDHEN and SYDVKM. This CDR3 comprises 18 residues.

The chain couples TRBV30 to TRBJ2-2, with a possible D match to TRBD1 (6 bases). Trimming cost V 8 bases and J 4 bases, with 11 bases left between them. The germline V gene has CDR1 GTSNPN and CDR2 SVGIG (reference sequence). The CDR3 has 12 amino acids. CDR3 residues: CARDITTGELFF. The CDR3 coding sequence is TGTGCCCGGGACATAACCACCGGGGAGCTGTTTTTT.

The gene calls are TRBV3-1 (or the pseudogene TRBV3-2) and TRBJ2-5; D not resolved. Germline CDR1 reads LGHDT; CDR2 reads YNNKEL (reference sequence). Trimming stripped 4 bases from V and 5 bases from J, with 17 bases between. This CDR3 contains 15 residues. CDR3 coding DNA: TGTGCCAGCAGCCGTCGACGGAATAATGACGAGACCCAGTACTTC. It codes for CASSRRRNNDETQYF.

This clone appeared a few times. The chain carries TRBV30 and TRBJ1-2; 8 bases are a match to TRBD1. The CDR3 is 15 amino acids. Losses at the gene ends were 2 bases for V and 0 bases for J; bases not matched to a gene: 5. In germline, CDR1 is GTSNPN, CDR2 SVGIG (reference sequence). The DNA for the CDR3 is TGTGCCTGGAGTAAGACGGACAGGGCTAACTATGGCTACACCTTC. Amino acid sequence: CAWSKTDRANYGYTF.

This sequence joins TRBV7-9 and TRBJ2-1; 9 bases fit TRBD1. Germline values: CDR1 SEHNR, CDR2 FQNEAQ (reference sequence). The V gene end was trimmed by 4 bases and the J gene end by 10 bases; junction bases not matched to a gene: 14. The CDR3 spans 16 residues. The CDR3 protein is CASSSEGTGLSYEQFF. The CDR3 DNA reads as TGTGCCAGCAGCTCCGAAGGGACAGGGCTTTCTTACGAGCAGTTCTTC.

A single count supports this clone. The rearrangement joins TRBV4-1 to TRBJ1-2; D unclear. The V and J ends lost 2 bases and 3 bases respectively, with 13 bases between them. The CDR3 runs to 15 residues. The germline V gene encodes CDR1 MGHRA and CDR2 YSYEKL. DNA for the CDR3: TGCGCCAGCAGCCAAACCCTAGGCAGAGACTATGGCTACACCTTC. Its translation: CASSQTLGRDYGYTF.

This clone was recorded a few times. The V call is TRBV6-2 or TRBV6-3, the J call TRBJ2-1, with 9 bases that match TRBD2. After removal of 1 base from V and 3 bases from J, the junction contained 16 bases not matched to a gene. Germline values: CDR1 MNHEY, CDR2 SVGEGT. The CDR3 has 20 amino acids. The CDR3 DNA reads TGTGCCAGCAGTTACTATACCAACGCTGGCGGGAGGGCCTACTACAATGAGCAGTTCTTC. This codes for CASSYYTNAGGRAYYNEQFF.

This clone turned up a few times. This sequence joins TRBV11-1 and TRBJ1-3; the match to TRBD1 covers 10 bases. The germline V gene has CDR1 SGHAT and CDR2 FQDESV (reference sequence). The CDR3 is 15 residues long. V gave up 5 bases and J gave up 6 bases; unmatched junction bases: 7. The CDR3 sequence is CASSRRTGGINTIYF. In nucleotides, the CDR3 is TGTGCCAGCAGCCGGCGGACAGGGGGAATAAACACCATATATTTT.

This clone was seen a single time. The chain employs TRBV3-1 (or the pseudogene TRBV3-2) and TRBJ2-1; D possibly matches TRBD1 or TRBD2 (5 bases each). The V and J ends lost 1 base and 9 bases respectively, with 25 bases between them. Germline CDR1 reads LGHDT; CDR2 reads YNNKEL (reference sequence). The CDR3 runs to 18 residues. The CDR3 spells CASSQVVGKRDQVGEQFF. CDR3 DNA sequence: TGTGCCAGCAGCCAAGTTGTGGGAAAAAGGGACCAGGTTGGTGAGCAGTTCTTC.

This clone came up once. This chain connects TRBV19 to TRBJ2-5, with 9 bases identical to TRBD2. This CDR3 is built from 13 residues. V lost 5 bases, J lost 9 bases, and 7 bases stayed unmatched. Looked up from germline, CDR1 is LNHDA and CDR2 is SQIVND (reference sequence). The CDR3 reads CASSEAGGFAQYF. The DNA for the CDR3 is TGTGCCAGTAGTGAAGCGGGGGGTTTCGCCCAGTACTTC. Complete variable domain (other parts from reference TRBV19 and TRBJ2-5): DGGITQSPKYLFRKEGQNVTLSCEQNLNHDAMYWYRQDPGQGLRLIYYSQIVNDFQKGDIAEGYSVSREKKESFPLTVTSAQKNPTAFYLCASSEAGGFAQYFGPGTRLLVL.

The V gene is TRBV27, the J gene TRBJ1-1, with D perhaps TRBD1 (5 bases). V shed 1 base and J shed 1 base, with 13 bases lying between them. CDR1 and CDR2 from the germline V gene are MNHEY and SMNVEV (reference sequence). The CDR3 consists of 16 residues. This chain's CDR3 is CASSLYPLQGNTEAFF. CDR3 sequence (DNA): TGTGCCAGCAGTTTATATCCACTCCAGGGGAACACTGAAGCTTTCTTT.

The sample holds one count of this clone. The V and J genes are TRBV24-1 and TRBJ2-1; TRBD1 might be the D (6 bases). CDR3 length equals 17 residues. Germline CDR1 KGHDR, CDR2 SFDVKD. V was shortened by 0 bases and J by 5 bases, with 16 bases between the two germline ends. The CDR3 DNA is TGTGCCACCAGTGATTTGTCTGGCGGCAGGGGTAACAATGAGCAGTTCTTC. This sequence encodes CATSDLSGGRGNNEQFF.

This chain links TRBV19 with TRBJ2-4, with D possibly being TRBD1 or TRBD2 (6 bases each). The CDR3 runs 18 residues. Germline CDR1 LNHDA, CDR2 SQIVND (reference sequence). Trimming pared 5 bases from V and 2 bases from J, leaving 22 bases between. CDR3 amino acids: CASSSGGRDFVTKNIQYF. The CDR3 DNA reads TGTGCCAGTAGTTCCGGGGGCCGGGATTTCGTAACCAAAAACATTCAGTACTTC.

The chain employs TRBV9 and TRBJ2-5; D is uncertain. Trimming took off 3 bases at V and 5 bases at J, with 11 bases between the two ends. Germline V gene lookup returns CDR1 SGDLS and CDR2 YYNGEE. The CDR3 runs to 13 residues. DNA of the CDR3: TGTGCCAGCAGCGGGGCAGGCTGGGAGACCCAGTACTTC. Translation: CASSGAGWETQYF.

The V and J genes are TRBV4-2 and TRBJ1-2; D gene unclear. The germline V gene has CDR1 LGHNA and CDR2 YNFKEQ. This CDR3 is built from 15 residues. V lost 1 base, J lost 3 bases, and 12 bases lay in between. The CDR3 DNA reads TGTGCCAGCAGCCAAGTTTTCTACGGAGACTATGGCTACACCTTC. This gives the protein CASSQVFYGDYGYTF.

Only a few counts were recorded for this clone. This sequence joins TRBV12-2 and TRBJ1-2; the table names TRBD1, a call not compared with the DNA. TRBV12-2 is an annotated pseudogene. The CDR3 sequence is 16 residues long. CDR3 sequence (DNA): TGTGCAAGTCGCTTAGAGTTCGGACAGCCTCTTTATGGCTACACCTTC. Protein sequence: CASRLEFGQPLYGYTF.

The chain employs TRBV2 and TRBJ2-7; D is unresolved. CDR3 size: 14 residues. From germline, CDR1 is SNHLY and CDR2 FYNNEI. The V gene lost 10 bases and the J gene lost 0 bases, with 16 bases spanning the gap. CDR3 nucleotides: TGTGCCACCATCATGACGGGCCTCTCCTACGAGCAGTACTTC. This translates into CATIMTGLSYEQYF.

This chain links TRBV19 with TRBJ2-7; 7 positions match TRBD2. The J segment lost 3 bases and the V segment lost 6 bases, leaving 14 bases of the junction unmatched. Per the germline V gene, CDR1 is LNHDA and CDR2 is SQIVND (reference sequence). The CDR3 contains 16 residues. The CDR3 protein is CASRSPHGGSHYEQYF. CDR3 DNA sequence: TGTGCCAGTAGGTCCCCTCACGGCGGGAGTCACTACGAGCAGTACTTC.